The sequence of this T cell receptor (beta chain) was determined in a study of blood T cell repertoires in COVID-19. Using immunoSEQ multiplex PCR, the repertoire was profiled, and TCRdb retains in-frame clones only, with some absent. The sample lists approximately 96,000 clones, about 88% occurring once. Between the trimmed V and J ends, which lost 7 bases and 0 bases, there was a span of 21 bases. In germline, CDR1 is MNHEY, CDR2 SMNVEV (reference sequence). This CDR3 contains 18 residues. The clonotype was recovered from a woman aged 80 or over with acute or convalescent COVID-19. The chain employs TRBV27 and TRBJ2-2; TRBD1 is a possible D gene (6 bases). Material: peripheral blood. This CDR3 reads CASTTDTGISSNTGELFF. DNA of the CDR3: TGTGCCAGCACCACCGACACAGGGATCTCCTCGAACACCGGGGAGCTGTTTTTT.